The 6 T cell receptor beta chains presented below share a single source sample, sequenced in a study of breast tumors, draining lymph nodes, adjacent tissues. MiXCR was run by TCRdb on the multiplex PCR reads, yielding one entry per CDR3 protein. The sample yields around 290,000 distinct CDR3 sequences, around 30% seen once. Samples came from axillary lymph nodes draining the breast cancer. Sequencing used axillary lymph node tissue. The receptors here all came from a female donor with breast cancer. Some clones in this sample may be carry-over from other donors' samples.

V gene TRBV15 combines with J gene TRBJ2-5; D is undetermined. Trimming cost V 5 bases and J 1 base, with 20 bases left between them. Germline V gives CDR1 LNHNV, CDR2 YYDKDF (reference sequence). CDR3 size: 17 residues. The CDR3 protein is CATSSIASSASQETQYF. In DNA, the CDR3 is TGTGCCACCAGCTCGATAGCAAGCAGTGCTAGCCAAGAGACCCAGTACTTC.

J is TRBJ2-7 and V is TRBV19; a weak D match, TRBD1 (5 bases). This CDR3 spans 14 amino acids. Per germline, CDR1 LNHDA and CDR2 SQIVND (reference sequence). The CDR3 coding sequence is TGTGCTAGACCTCAGGGAAGAGTAGCCTACGAGCAGTACTTC. This sequence encodes CARPQGRVAYEQYF.

In this sample, this clonotype turned up many times. The V gene is TRBV7-9, the J gene TRBJ2-1; 12 nucleotides line up with TRBD2. Germline V CDR1 and CDR2: SEHNR, FQNEAQ (reference sequence). This CDR3 is 15 amino acids long. The junction had 7 bases not matched to a gene; V was cut back by 5 bases and J by 8 bases. The CDR3, as DNA: TGTGCCAGCAGCCATAGACTAGCGGGAGATTATGAGCAGTTCTTC. Its translation is CASSHRLAGDYEQFF.

This clonotype was recorded many times. The J gene is TRBJ2-2, the V gene TRBV15; 12 bases line up with TRBD2. The V and J ends lost 3 bases and 7 bases, in that order; junction bases with no gene match: 6. The CDR3 has 16 residues. CDR1 is LNHNV and CDR2 is YYDKDF in the germline V gene (reference sequence). The CDR3 DNA reads as TGTGCCACCAGCAGGCTAGCGGGAGGGCGTAGCGGGGAGCTGTTTTTT. It yields the protein CATSRLAGGRSGELFF.

This clonotype was picked up many times. At one end, the junction sequence differs from germline, possibly due to a read error. The chain joins TRBV20-1 to TRBJ2-7; TRBD1 matches 7 bases. Germline V gives CDR1 DFQATT, CDR2 SNEGSKA (reference sequence). This CDR3 spans 11 amino acids. CDR3 DNA sequence: TGCAGTGCAAGAGGGGGCTGGGAGCAGTACTTC. Translation: CSARGGWEQYF.

This clonotype was picked up many times. The chain links TRBV7-2 to TRBJ2-7; 8 nucleotides agree with TRBD1. The CDR3 runs to 13 residues. In germline, CDR1 is SGHTA, CDR2 FQGNSA. V shed 3 bases and J 2 bases; nucleotides not matched to a gene: 0. The chain's CDR3 is CASSLDRAYEQYF. The CDR3 DNA follows: TGTGCCAGCAGCTTGGACAGGGCCTACGAGCAGTACTTC.